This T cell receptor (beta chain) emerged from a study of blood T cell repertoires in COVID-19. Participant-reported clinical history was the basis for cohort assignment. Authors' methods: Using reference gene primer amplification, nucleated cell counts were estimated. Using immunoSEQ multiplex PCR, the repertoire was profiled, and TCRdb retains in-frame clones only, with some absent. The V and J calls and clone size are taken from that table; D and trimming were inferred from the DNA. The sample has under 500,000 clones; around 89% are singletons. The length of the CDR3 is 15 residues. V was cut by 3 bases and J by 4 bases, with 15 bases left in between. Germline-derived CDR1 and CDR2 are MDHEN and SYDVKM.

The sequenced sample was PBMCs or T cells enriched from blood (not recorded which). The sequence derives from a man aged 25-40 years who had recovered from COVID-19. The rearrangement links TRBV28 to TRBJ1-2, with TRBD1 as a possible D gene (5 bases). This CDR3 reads CASSFVGGDFYGYTF. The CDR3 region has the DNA TGTGCCAGCAGTTTTGTTGGAGGGGACTTCTATGGCTACACCTTC.